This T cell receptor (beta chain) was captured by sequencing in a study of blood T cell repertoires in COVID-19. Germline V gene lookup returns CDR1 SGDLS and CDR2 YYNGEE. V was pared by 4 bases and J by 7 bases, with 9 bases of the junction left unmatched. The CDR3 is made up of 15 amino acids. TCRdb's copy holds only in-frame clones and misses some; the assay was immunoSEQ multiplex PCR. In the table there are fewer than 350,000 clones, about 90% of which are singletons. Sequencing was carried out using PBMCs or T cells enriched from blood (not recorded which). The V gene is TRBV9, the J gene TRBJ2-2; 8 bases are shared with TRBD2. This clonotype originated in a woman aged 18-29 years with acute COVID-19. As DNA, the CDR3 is TGTGCCAGCAGCAGTGGAGCGGGAGCGGTCGGGGAGCTGTTTTTT. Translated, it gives CASSSGAGAVGELFF.